This T cell receptor (beta chain) was recorded in a study of T cell repertoires in cytomegalovirus infection. TCRdb itself ran the reads through MiXCR, one entry per CDR3 protein. Here the sample spans approximately 89,000 distinct CDR3 sequences, 29% being singletons. The germline V and J ends were trimmed by 5 bases and 5 bases, with 18 bases remaining between them. The germline V gene has CDR1 MNHNS and CDR2 SASEGT. The length of the CDR3 is 15 residues. This clonotype was observed many times. Its antigen remains unknown. The chain combines TRBV6-1 with TRBJ1-1; unclear D gene. Sequencing was performed on CD8+ T cells from cultured PBMCs, taken from culture after CMV antigen stimulation. This sequence originates from a human donor in good health (CMV status not recorded). Some clones in this sample may be carry-over from other donors' samples. CDR3 DNA: TGTGCCAGCAGTATCGGCCGAGTGGGCCGGACTGAAGCTTTCTTT. It yields the protein CASSIGRVGRTEAFF.